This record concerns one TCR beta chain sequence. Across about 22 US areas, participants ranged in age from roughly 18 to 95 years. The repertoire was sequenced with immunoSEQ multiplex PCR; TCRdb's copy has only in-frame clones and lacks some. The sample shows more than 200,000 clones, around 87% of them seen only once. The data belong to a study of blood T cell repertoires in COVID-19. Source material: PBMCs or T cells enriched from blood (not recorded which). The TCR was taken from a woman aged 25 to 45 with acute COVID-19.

In nucleotides, the CDR3 is TGTGCCAGCAGTGTGTCCGGGACAGGGGCCGATACGCAGTATTTT. Its protein is CASSVSGTGADTQYF. This chain connects TRBV6-4 to TRBJ2-3; the match to TRBD1 covers 10 bases. CDR1 is MRHNA and CDR2 is SNTAGT in the germline V gene. The CDR3 has 15 residues. V dropped 4 bases and J dropped 6; count of bases not matched to a gene: 7.